The rows below give T cell receptor beta chains drawn from one sample of a study of fetal regulatory T cell absence and autoimmunity. The data were produced by immunoSEQ multiplex PCR, yet TCRdb's version contains in-frame clones alone and is incomplete. Among about 50,000 clones listed, about four fifths were seen once. The specimen was cord blood. The receptors derive from a newborn boy with IPEX syndrome. Each CDR3 is given with its conserved first and last residue. D genes are given only for firm matches. Not every row has a clone size; where given, it reads once, few, many or a size class.

j_call d_call v_call clone_size cdr3_nt cdr3_aa
TRBJ2-5 - TRBV27 - TGTGCCAGCAGTTTTTCTATTGCAAAAGAGACCCAGTACTTC CASSFSIAKETQYF
TRBJ1-1 TRBD1 TRBV5-5 - TGTGCCAGCAGCTCTACGACAGGGGGGAGATCCACTGAAGCTTTCTTT CASSSTTGGRSTEAFF
TRBJ2-3 TRBD2 TRBV7-2 - TGTGCCAGCAGCCCTGGGGGAGCGGGGCTACCCCTTCGCACAGATACGCAGTATTTT CASSPGGAGLPLRTDTQYF
TRBJ1-2 - TRBV6-5 - TGTGCCAGCAGTTACTCCGTGTGGACTAACTATGGCTACACCTTC CASSYSVWTNYGYTF
TRBJ1-1 - TRBV15 - TGTGCCACCAGCAGAGTCCCTACAGGGATGATAGAAGCTTTCTTT CATSRVPTGMIEAFF
TRBJ1-1 - TRBV30 few TGTGCCTGGAGTGTTTATCCAGGGAGCACTGAAGCTTTCTTT CAWSVYPGSTEAFF
TRBJ1-1 - TRBV9 - TGTGCCAGCAGCTCGGGGGGTACTGAAGCTTTCTTT CASSSGGTEAFF
TRBJ1-1 TRBD1 TRBV14 few TGTGCCAGCAGCTGGACAGGGAACACTGAAGCTTTCTTT CASSWTGNTEAFF
TRBJ2-1 - TRBV7-9 - TGTGCCAGCAGCTTAGAGCAATACTACAATGAGCAGTTCTTC CASSLEQYYNEQFF
TRBJ1-1 - TRBV12-2 - TGTGCAAGTCGTTACCGGGCCCCAATGAACACTGAAGCTTTCTTT CASRYRAPMNTEAFF
TRBJ2-3 TRBD2 TRBV6-1 - TGTGCCAGCAGTGAAGCGAGCCTAGCGGGGGGGGCAGATACGCAGTATTTT CASSEASLAGGADTQYF
TRBJ1-5 - TRBV6-1 - TGTGCCAGCAGTGACTGGGGGGGATATCAGCCCCAGCATTTT CASSDWGGYQPQHF
TRBJ1-1 - TRBV30 - TGTGCCTGGAGGGCAACAGGGCTGAGGGCTGAAGCTTTCTTT CAWRATGLRAEAFF
TRBJ2-1 - TRBV2 - TGTGCCAGCATAGGAGGGTTCCCCGGCAATGAGCAGTTCTTC CASIGGFPGNEQFF
TRBJ2-7 TRBD1 TRBV9 - TGTGCCAGCAGCGTAGGTGGACAGGGTTACGAGCAGTACTTC CASSVGGQGYEQYF
TRBJ1-2 TRBD1 TRBV20-1 - TGCAGTGCTACAGGGGGCTATGGCTACACCTTC CSATGGYGYTF
TRBJ2-7 - TRBV19 - TGTGCCAGTAGTATAGGCAGGAGCTCCTACGAGCAGTACTTC CASSIGRSSYEQYF
TRBJ2-7 TRBD1 TRBV9 - TGTGCCAGCAGCCTAAGTTCAAGGACAGGGAGATACGAGCAGTACTTC CASSLSSRTGRYEQYF
TRBJ2-5 TRBD2 TRBV5-1 - TGCGCCAGCAGCTTGGATACCGGGACTAGCGGGATGACCCAGTACTTC CASSLDTGTSGMTQYF
TRBJ1-1 - TRBV4-1 - TGCGCCAGCAGCCAAGATAGGGGCACTGAAGCTTTCTTT CASSQDRGTEAFF
TRBJ2-5 TRBD2 TRBV30 - TGTGCCTGGACTAGCGGCCGCGTCGACCAGTACTTC CAWTSGRVDQYF
TRBJ2-6 - TRBV19 few TGTGCCAGTAGTATAGGAGGCTCTGGGGCCAACGTCCTGACTTTC CASSIGGSGANVLTF
TRBJ1-1 TRBD1 TRBV29-1 - TGCAGCGTTTACAGGGGCCAGAACACTGAAGCTTTCTTT CSVYRGQNTEAFF
TRBJ2-1 TRBD2 TRBV7-2 - TGTGCCGGTACTAGCGGACCCTACAATGAGCAGTTCTTC CAGTSGPYNEQFF
TRBJ2-5 - TRBV5-1 - TGCGCCAGCAGCCCCCGTGGTCATTCAGAGACCCAGTACTTC CASSPRGHSETQYF
TRBJ2-7 - TRBV10-1 - TGCGCCAGCAGTGAGGCAGGGGATGAGCAGTACTTC CASSEAGDEQYF
TRBJ1-2 TRBD1 TRBV5-1 - TGCGCCAGCAGCTTGGCGGGGACAGTCGGCTTTTATGGCTACACCTTC CASSLAGTVGFYGYTF
TRBJ2-7 - TRBV7-9 - TGTGCCAGCACCGTTGGGGCCTCCTACGAGCAGTACTTC CASTVGASYEQYF